Shown below are 2 T cell receptor beta chains from a single sample sequenced in a study of metastatic and nonmetastatic thyroid tumors. All patients were untreated before thyroid surgery. TCRdb reanalyzed the PCR reads with MiXCR. The profile shows 72,000 or so clones, 18% of them singletons. Material for sequencing was blood. These receptors came from a female donor with papillary thyroid cancer or a benign thyroid nodule (not recorded which). Some clones in this sample may be carry-over from other donors' samples.

This clone was counted a few times. The rearrangement joins TRBV12-3 or TRBV12-4 to TRBJ2-7, with TRBD1 identical over 7 bases. Trimming at V came to 6 bases and at J to 2 bases, leaving 16 bases not matched to a gene. This CDR3 is 17 amino acids long. CDR3 loop: CASSPGTVSFGAYEQYF. The CDR3, as DNA: TGTGCCAGCAGCCCCGGGACAGTCTCCTTTGGGGCCTACGAGCAGTACTTC.

This clone has at least ten counts. This sequence joins TRBV18 and TRBJ2-4; D not resolved. In germline, CDR1 is KGHSH, CDR2 LQKENI. This CDR3 is built from 14 residues. Trimming pared 5 bases from V and 0 bases from J, leaving 8 bases between. The CDR3 DNA reads TGTGCCAGCTCAACTGACTTAGCCAAAAACATTCAGTACTTC. It is translated as CASSTDLAKNIQYF.